Each of the 30 T cell receptor beta chains below was sequenced from the same sample in a study of OX40 agonist ivuxolimab in advanced cancers. TCRdb's copy holds only in-frame clones and misses some; the assay was immunoSEQ multiplex PCR. The table records under 85,000 clones, about nine tenths of them present only once. The specimen was CD4+ or CD8+ T cells sorted from blood, collected in a trial of the OX40 agonist ivuxolimab. These receptors originate from an adult with an advanced solid tumor such as melanoma, head and neck, liver or kidney cancer.

The rearrangement uses TRBV7-3 and TRBJ2-2; D is unresolved. V lost 0 bases and J 2 bases, leaving 7 bases between the germline ends. Germline CDR1 SGHTA, CDR2 FQGTGA. The CDR3 contains 15 residues. Here the CDR3 reads CASSLTHENTGELFF. In nucleotides, the CDR3 is TGTGCCAGCAGCTTAACCCACGAAAACACCGGGGAGCTGTTTTTT.

The chain couples TRBV18 to TRBJ2-7; D gene ambiguous. V lost 2 bases and J lost 0, with 5 bases in between. The germline CDR1 and CDR2 sequences are KGHSH and LQKENI. This CDR3 is built from 13 residues. The CDR3, as DNA: TGTGCCAGCTCACCAGGGTACTCCTACGAGCAGTACTTC. This sequence encodes CASSPGYSYEQYF.

The chain combines TRBV10-1 with TRBJ2-7, with D possibly TRBD1 on 6 matching bases. With 0 bases removed from V and 5 bases from J, the gap between germline ends came to 8 bases. The germline V gene has CDR1 WNHNN and CDR2 SYGVQD (reference sequence). This CDR3 has 13 amino acids. CDR3 DNA sequence: TGCGCCAGCAGTGAGTCATGGGGGCACGAGCAGTACTTC. It yields the protein CASSESWGHEQYF.

The CDR3 protein is CASSLTGTTEAFF. In DNA, the CDR3 is TGTGCCAGCAGCTTGACAGGGACCACTGAAGCTTTCTTT. The V and J genes are TRBV7-9 and TRBJ1-1; TRBD1 matches at 7 bases. Trimming took 3 bases from V and 4 from J; bases not matched to a gene: 2. This CDR3 is built from 13 residues. The germline CDR1 and CDR2 sequences are SEHNR and FQNEAQ (reference sequence). Variable domain in full (rest from reference TRBV7-9 and TRBJ1-1): DTGVSQNPRHKITKRGQNVTFRCDPISEHNRLYWYRQTLGQGPEFLTYFQNEAQLEKSRLLSDRFSAERPKGSFSTLEIQRTEQGDSAMYLCASSLTGTTEAFFGQGTRLTVV.

V gene TRBV11-3 combines with J gene TRBJ2-5; TRBD2 matches at 9 bases. Germline-derived CDR1 and CDR2 are SGHNT and YENEEA. CDR3 length equals 14 residues. The V gene end was trimmed by 7 bases and the J gene end by 4 bases; junction bases not matched to a gene: 7. The CDR3 sequence: CASTKREAGETQYF. Written as DNA, the CDR3 is TGTGCCAGCACCAAGCGGGAGGCGGGAGAGACCCAGTACTTC.

CDR3 protein: CASRFGTGELFF. CDR3 nucleotides: TGCGCCAGCAGGTTCGGCACCGGGGAGCTGTTTTTT. The chain is built from TRBV5-1 and TRBJ2-2; D is unclear. The CDR3 consists of 12 residues. With 5 bases removed from V and 4 bases from J, the gap between germline ends came to 6 bases. Germline lookup yields CDR1 SGHRS and CDR2 YFSETQ.

This rearrangement joins TRBV29-1 to TRBJ1-4, with TRBD1 matching 9 bases. CDR3 length: 13 amino acids. CDR1 is SQVTM, CDR2 ANQGSEA, per germline. V lost 4 bases, J lost 8 bases, and 5 bases stayed unmatched. In nucleotides, the CDR3 is TGCAGCGTTGCAGCAACAGGGGGCGAAAAACTGTTTTTT. Translated, it gives CSVAATGGEKLFF.

The genes are TRBV6-1 and TRBJ1-4; D unclear. V lost 2 bases to trimming and J lost 7 bases, with 11 bases between them. The CDR3 consists of 14 residues. The germline gives CDR1 MNHNS, CDR2 SASEGT. The CDR3 nucleotides read TGTGCCAGCAGTGAAAGACTGTGGGGTGAAAAACTGTTTTTT. It encodes CASSERLWGEKLFF.

The V gene is TRBV6-5, the J gene TRBJ1-1; a possible D gene is TRBD1 (5 bases). There are 16 residues in the CDR3. Deletions cut 2 bases from V and 1 base from J, with 14 bases between. Germline V gene data show CDR1 as MNHEY and CDR2 as SVGAGI. The CDR3: CASSYLKRRGNTEAFF. The CDR3 DNA is TGTGCCAGCAGTTACCTTAAAAGAAGGGGGAACACTGAAGCTTTCTTT.

The chain combines TRBV5-5 with TRBJ2-5, with D unresolved. Germline V gene sequence: CDR1 SGHKS, CDR2 YYEKEE (reference sequence). V was cut by 0 bases and J by 5 bases, with 11 bases left in between. The CDR3 is 14 amino acids. The CDR3 region has the DNA TGTGCCAGCAGCTTGGACGTGGGCATGGAGACCCAGTACTTC. Its translation: CASSLDVGMETQYF.

The sample holds one count of this clone. The chain is built from TRBV19 and TRBJ2-3; TRBD2 matches 8 bases. The CDR3 contains 18 residues. Germline CDR1 reads LNHDA; CDR2 reads SQIVND (reference sequence). V shed 10 bases, J shed 2 bases, and the junction held 20 bases outside the gene matches. CDR3: CATVAAGGSGKITDTQYF. CDR3 bases: TGTGCCACCGTAGCCGCCGGGGGTAGCGGGAAGATCACAGATACGCAGTATTTT.

This clone was seen a handful of times. The CDR3 protein is CASKQEGSSYNEQFF. In nucleotides, the CDR3 is TGTGCCTCTAAACAGGAGGGGAGCTCCTACAATGAGCAGTTCTTC. The genes are TRBV28 and TRBJ2-1; maybe TRBD2 (6 bases). Germline loops: CDR1 MDHEN, CDR2 SYDVKM. V was pared by 11 bases and J by 0 bases, with 17 bases between. The CDR3 runs to 15 residues. The whole variable domain, filled in from reference TRBV28 and TRBJ2-1, reads DVKVTQSSRYLVKRTGEKVFLECVQDMDHENMFWYRQDPGLGLRLIYFSYDVKMKEKGDIPEGYSVSREKKERFSLILESASTNQTSMYLCASKQEGSSYNEQFFGPGTRLTVL.

The chain links TRBV5-1 to TRBJ1-5, with D perhaps matching TRBD1 (5 bases). Deletions cut 4 bases from V and 0 bases from J, with 23 bases between. There are 19 residues in the CDR3. The germline V gene encodes CDR1 SGHRS and CDR2 YFSETQ. The CDR3 DNA reads as TGCGCCAGCAGCCTGACTAGTAGGGACGGAAGGAATAGCAATCAGCCCCAGCATTTT. Translation: CASSLTSRDGRNSNQPQHF.

This clone has a handful of counts. This sequence joins TRBV6-1 and TRBJ2-7; D perhaps matches TRBD1 (5 bases). This CDR3 has 14 residues. Per the germline V gene, CDR1 is MNHNS and CDR2 is SASEGT. V lost 6 bases to trimming and J lost 5 bases, with 17 bases between them. The CDR3 sequence: CASRGVGQNNEQYF. The CDR3 DNA reads as TGTGCCAGCAGAGGGGTTGGACAAAACAACGAGCAGTACTTC.

This sequence joins TRBV7-9 and TRBJ1-1, with TRBD1 matching over 9 bases. The CDR3 spans 15 residues. J lost 5 bases, V lost 3 bases, and 7 bases had no gene match. Germline CDR1 SEHNR, CDR2 FQNEAQ (reference sequence). The CDR3 nucleotides read TGTGCCAGCAGCTTTTTACAGGGGGCTGGGACTGAAGCTTTCTTT. This gives the protein CASSFLQGAGTEAFF.

The rearrangement joins TRBV5-1 to TRBJ2-6; D possibly matches TRBD1 or TRBD2 (5 bases each). V was clipped by 3 bases and J by 0 bases, with 10 bases between them. CDR1 is SGHRS, CDR2 YFSETQ, per germline. This CDR3 has 16 amino acids. The CDR3 here is CASSWGNFSGANVLTF. The CDR3 region has the DNA TGCGCCAGCAGCTGGGGGAATTTCTCTGGGGCCAACGTCCTGACTTTC.

The chain joins TRBV5-1 to TRBJ2-7; perhaps TRBD2 as D (5 bases). Germline CDR1 and CDR2: SGHRS and YFSETQ. This CDR3 comprises 14 residues. Trimming left V 7 bases short and J 0 bases short, with 14 bases between. The CDR3 spells CASSTGLGSYEQYF. The CDR3 nucleotides read TGCGCCAGCTCAACTGGACTTGGCTCCTACGAGCAGTACTTC.

The V and J genes are TRBV29-1 and TRBJ2-7; D perhaps matches TRBD2 (6 bases). Germline V gene data show CDR1 as SQVTM and CDR2 as ANQGSEA. V dropped 6 bases and J dropped 6 bases, with 18 bases sitting between them. The CDR3 has 13 residues. The CDR3: CSVAIGIGGEQYF. CDR3 nucleotide sequence: TGCAGCGTGGCTATAGGGATCGGGGGCGAGCAGTACTTC.

This rearrangement joins TRBV7-2 to TRBJ2-7; 9 positions agree with TRBD2. This CDR3 is built from 14 residues. In germline, CDR1 is SGHTA, CDR2 FQGNSA. V lost 1 base, J lost 6 bases, and 4 bases stayed unmatched. CDR3 loop: CASSLVAGVFEQYF. In DNA, the CDR3 is TGTGCCAGCAGCTTAGTAGCGGGAGTATTCGAGCAGTACTTC.

This clone has a handful of counts. This chain uses TRBV7-2 with TRBJ2-2; 8 bases are a match to TRBD2. The CDR3 has 21 amino acids. V was pared by 0 bases and J by 4 bases, with 19 bases of the junction left unmatched. Germline V gives CDR1 SGHTA, CDR2 FQGNSA. The CDR3 DNA is TGTGCCAGCAGCTTAGCTCAGATTAAAGCGGCGGGAGGTAGAAGCACCGGGGAGCTGTTTTTT. Translated, it gives CASSLAQIKAAGGRSTGELFF.

The table lists this clone with a count of one. The chain's CDR3 is CASSPPGTGGGQPQHF. The CDR3 DNA follows: TGTGCCAGCTCACCACCGGGGACAGGGGGTGGTCAGCCCCAGCATTTT. The J gene is TRBJ1-5, the V gene TRBV18; 11 bases match TRBD1. Germline CDR1 is KGHSH and CDR2 is LQKENI. The CDR3 length is 16 residues. V gave up 0 bases and J gave up 6 bases; unmatched junction bases: 4.

This chain connects TRBV5-1 to TRBJ1-3; no reliable D call. V lost 0 bases and J 0 bases, leaving 10 bases between the germline ends. CDR1 and CDR2 (germline): SGHRS, YFSETQ. This CDR3 has 16 amino acids. The CDR3 bases are TGCGCCAGCAGCTTGGCCGTCTTAGACTCTGGAAACACCATATATTTT. This encodes CASSLAVLDSGNTIYF.

This clone was seen a few times. The V call is TRBV6-4, the J call TRBJ2-7; 14 bases agree with TRBD2. CDR1 and CDR2 (germline): MRHNA, SNTAGT. The CDR3 runs 15 residues. The V gene end was trimmed by 4 bases and the J gene end by 4 bases; junction bases not matched to a gene: 3. The CDR3, as DNA: TGTGCCAGCAGTGTGGGACTAGCGGGAGTTTACGAGCAGTACTTC. Its translation: CASSVGLAGVYEQYF.

The rearrangement links TRBV11-2 to TRBJ2-3; 11 nucleotides align to TRBD1. Germline trimming cut 3 bases from V and 9 bases from J; bases unmatched to any gene: 8. Germline loops: CDR1 SGHAT, CDR2 FQNNGV. The CDR3 consists of 15 residues. The CDR3 nucleotides are TGTGCCAGCAGCTTCGGGACAGGGGGTTTGAGGACGCAGTATTTT. Amino acid sequence: CASSFGTGGLRTQYF.

J is TRBJ1-1 and V is TRBV11-2; D not certain. This CDR3 is built from 14 residues. Germline-derived CDR1 and CDR2 are SGHAT and FQNNGV. The V gene lost 1 base and the J gene lost 1 base, with 7 bases spanning the gap. The CDR3 region has the DNA TGTGCCAGCAGCTTAGGATGGGGGAACACTGAAGCTTTCTTT. Its translation: CASSLGWGNTEAFF.

This clone occurred a few times. This rearrangement joins TRBV2 to TRBJ1-1, with a possible D match to TRBD1 (5 bases). V dropped 7 bases and J dropped 2 bases, with 8 bases sitting between them. Per germline, CDR1 SNHLY and CDR2 FYNNEI. The CDR3 length is 12 residues. The CDR3 reads CASKGHNTEAFF. DNA of the CDR3: TGTGCCAGCAAGGGGCATAACACTGAAGCTTTCTTT.

The rearrangement uses TRBV4-2 and TRBJ2-5; D gene ambiguous. Germline values: CDR1 LGHNA, CDR2 YNFKEQ. There are 12 residues in the CDR3. Trimming left V 0 bases short and J 5 bases short, with 4 bases between. For the CDR3, the DNA is TGTGCCAGCAGCCAAGACTCGGAGACCCAGTACTTC. Its protein product is CASSQDSETQYF.

This chain connects TRBV27 to TRBJ2-7, with 7 bases that match TRBD1. Per germline, CDR1 MNHEY and CDR2 SMNVEV (reference sequence). The CDR3 extends over 14 amino acids. The V gene end was trimmed by 8 bases and the J gene end by 3 bases; junction bases not matched to a gene: 10. CDR3 loop: CASWTGTVLYEQYF. The DNA for the CDR3 is TGTGCCAGCTGGACCGGGACAGTTCTCTACGAGCAGTACTTC.

This clone was observed a single time. J is TRBJ1-2 and V is TRBV2; D unresolved. This CDR3 region has 13 residues. Germline CDR1 reads SNHLY; CDR2 reads FYNNEI. Trimming removed 1 base from V and 4 bases from J, with 7 bases in between. The CDR3 region has the DNA TGTGCCAGCAGTGAAGATTCGTTCTATGGCTACACCTTC. Amino acid sequence: CASSEDSFYGYTF.

The gene calls are TRBV15 and TRBJ1-5, with D uncertain. V shed 4 bases and J shed 3 bases, with 7 bases lying between them. The CDR3 is made up of 13 amino acids. Germline V gene data show CDR1 as LNHNV and CDR2 as YYDKDF (reference sequence). The CDR3 region has the DNA TGTGCCACCAGCATAGGTACCAATCAGCCCCAGCATTTT. Protein product: CATSIGTNQPQHF.